The rows below give T cell receptor beta chains drawn from one sample of a study of Tregs in tolerant kidney transplant recipients. Data came from immunoSEQ multiplex PCR; TCRdb stores just in-frame clones and leaves some out. The sample shows around 230,000 clones, roughly 80% of them seen only once. Sample: CD4+ T cells from blood. The receptors were gathered from a human donor in good health. Both conserved end residues are part of each CDR3. A D gene is named only where the DNA matches it firmly. Clone size, where shown, is once, few, many, or a class for clones that have expanded.

j_gene	abundance	v_gene	d_gene	CDR3aa	CDR3nt
TRBJ2-5	.	TRBV9	.	CASSSGYQETQYF	TGTGCCAGCAGTTCAGGGTATCAAGAGACCCAGTACTTC
TRBJ2-7	.	TRBV4-1	.	CASSQGAGAPYEQYF	TGCGCCAGCAGCCAAGGAGCAGGGGCCCCCTACGAGCAGTACTTC
TRBJ2-2	.	TRBV5-5	.	CASSLAGFRLSGELFF	TGTGCCAGCAGCTTGGCGGGTTTCCGCCTTTCCGGGGAGCTGTTTTTT
TRBJ1-2	.	TRBV11-3	.	CASSRREGYGYTF	TGTGCCAGCAGCCGAAGGGAGGGGTATGGCTACACCTTC
TRBJ2-5	.	TRBV18	TRBD1	CASSSGQGQETQYF	TGTGCCAGCTCATCGGGACAGGGACAAGAGACCCAGTACTTC
TRBJ2-1	.	TRBV13	TRBD2	CASSLARGGSSVAGEQFF	TGTGCCAGCAGCTTAGCCCGGGGGGGGAGTTCGGTAGCGGGCGAGCAGTTCTTC
TRBJ2-5	few	TRBV5-6	.	CASSLAGGETQYF	TGTGCCAGCAGCTTGGCAGGGGGGGAGACCCAGTACTTC
TRBJ2-7	.	TRBV9	TRBD1	CASSVGPGGQNYEQYF	TGTGCCAGCAGCGTCGGGCCAGGGGGCCAGAACTACGAGCAGTACTTC
TRBJ2-3	.	TRBV27	.	CASSRDLPTDTQYF	TGTGCCAGCAGTAGGGACCTTCCGACAGATACGCAGTATTTT
TRBJ1-1	.	TRBV18	.	CASHPRRPNTEAFF	TGTGCCAGCCACCCCAGGCGGCCGAACACTGAAGCTTTCTTT
TRBJ2-1	.	TRBV10-3	.	CAISSKGSSYNEQFF	TGTGCCATCAGTTCCAAGGGGAGCTCCTACAATGAGCAGTTCTTC
TRBJ1-5	.	TRBV6-6	.	CASSPISGNGNQPQHF	TGTGCCAGCAGCCCTATATCGGGGAATGGCAATCAGCCCCAGCATTTT
TRBJ2-3	.	TRBV5-1	.	CASSFLTGPDTQYF	TGCGCCAGCAGCTTCCTTACAGGGCCCGATACGCAGTATTTT
TRBJ2-7	.	TRBV16	TRBD1	CASSQSRAGGMGEQYF	TGTGCCAGCAGCCAATCTAGGGCAGGGGGTATGGGAGAGCAGTACTTC
TRBJ1-1	.	TRBV2	TRBD1	CASRDETGTEAFF	TGTGCCAGCAGGGACGAGACAGGGACTGAAGCTTTCTTT
TRBJ1-1	.	TRBV29-1	.	CSVLTYVNTEAFF	TGCAGCGTATTGACCTACGTGAACACTGAAGCTTTCTTT
TRBJ2-2	.	TRBV19	TRBD2	CASSTRRGTSGTGELFF	TGTGCCAGCAGTACGAGACGCGGGACTAGCGGCACCGGGGAGCTGTTTTTT
TRBJ1-5	few	TRBV30	TRBD1	CAWGPGQGANQPQHF	TGTGCCTGGGGGCCGGGACAGGGGGCCAATCAGCCCCAGCATTTT
TRBJ2-7	.	TRBV19	.	CASSIVGGDTYEQYF	TGTGCCAGTAGTATTGTCGGAGGGGATACCTACGAGCAGTACTTC
TRBJ1-5	.	TRBV15	TRBD1	CATSRDPPGTGGGQPQHF	TGTGCCACCAGCAGAGACCCACCGGGGACAGGGGGAGGTCAGCCCCAGCATTTT
TRBJ2-2	.	TRBV18	.	CASSPLQGNTGELFF	TGTGCCAGCTCACCGCTACAGGGGAACACCGGGGAGCTGTTTTTT
TRBJ1-1	.	TRBV5-1	.	CASSPRQVKTEAFF	TGCGCCAGCAGCCCAAGACAGGTGAAAACTGAAGCTTTCTTT
TRBJ1-4	.	TRBV7-9	.	CASSLGRGPNEKLFF	TGTGCCAGCAGCTTAGGACGGGGCCCTAATGAAAAACTGTTTTTT
TRBJ1-6	.	TRBV19	TRBD1	CASNDRVNNSPLHF	TGTGCCAGTAATGACAGGGTCAATAATTCACCCCTCCACTTT
TRBJ1-2	.	TRBV7-9	.	CASRWEGNSYGYTF	TGTGCCAGCAGATGGGAAGGAAACAGCTATGGCTACACCTTC
TRBJ1-3	.	TRBV7-9	.	CASSLEGNTIYF	TGTGCCAGCAGCTTAGAGGGAAACACCATATATTTT
TRBJ1-3	.	TRBV5-6	TRBD1	CASSSGQGTTLYAGNTIYF	TGTGCCAGCAGCTCGGGACAGGGGACTACTCTTTACGCTGGAAACACCATATATTTT
TRBJ2-1	.	TRBV6-5	TRBD2	CASSSLSTSGYNEQFF	TGTGCCAGCAGTTCCTTAAGTACTAGCGGCTACAATGAGCAGTTCTTC
TRBJ2-1	.	TRBV19	TRBD2	CASRATSVSSYNEQFF	TGTGCCAGTAGGGCGACTAGCGTCAGCTCCTACAATGAGCAGTTCTTC
TRBJ2-1	.	TRBV6-1	.	CAILTGSSYNEQFF	TGTGCCATCCTCACTGGGAGCTCCTACAATGAGCAGTTCTTC
TRBJ2-3	.	TRBV12-5	.	CASGLVTQGYTDTQYF	TGTGCTAGTGGTCTGGTAACGCAGGGATACACAGATACGCAGTATTTT
TRBJ2-5	.	TRBV30	TRBD2	CAWSESSGTTETQYF	TGTGCCTGGAGTGAGTCTAGCGGAACAACAGAGACCCAGTACTTC
TRBJ2-3	few	TRBV7-7	.	CASSLGQTDTQYF	TGTGCTAGCAGCTTAGGCCAAACAGATACGCAGTATTTT
TRBJ2-1	.	TRBV14	TRBD2	CASSQASGRGEQFF	TGTGCCAGCAGCCAAGCTAGCGGGAGAGGTGAGCAGTTCTTC
TRBJ2-7	.	TRBV11-2	.	CASSSQREQYF	TGTGCCAGCAGCTCACAAAGGGAGCAGTACTTC
TRBJ2-1	.	TRBV2	.	CASSWARSTDEQFF	TGTGCCAGCAGTTGGGCTAGATCGACCGATGAGCAGTTCTTC
TRBJ2-1	once	TRBV4-1	.	CASSQSPLRGVAYNEQFF	TGCGCCAGCAGCCAAAGTCCCCTGCGGGGTGTTGCCTACAATGAGCAGTTCTTC
TRBJ1-2	few	TRBV27	.	CASSPSWGKTFGYTF	TGTGCCAGCAGTCCCTCGTGGGGGAAGACGTTTGGCTACACCTTC
TRBJ2-7	.	TRBV5-6	TRBD1	CASSRQGVVLIEQYF	TGTGCCAGCAGTCGCCAGGGGGTAGTTTTAATCGAGCAGTACTTC
TRBJ1-2	once	TRBV5-4	.	CASSSTPTGRPNYGYTF	TGTGCCAGCAGCTCAACCCCGACCGGGCGGCCTAACTATGGCTACACCTTC
TRBJ2-7	.	TRBV6-5	.	CASSPTGYDEQYF	TGTGCCAGCAGTCCAACAGGGTATGACGAGCAGTACTTC
TRBJ2-2	.	TRBV5-6	.	CASSLAGPGELFF	TGTGCCAGCAGCTTGGCGGGTCCCGGGGAGCTGTTTTTT
TRBJ2-5	few	TRBV2	TRBD1	CASSRQTGGRETQYF	TGTGCCAGCAGTCGACAAACAGGGGGCCGAGAGACCCAGTACTTC
TRBJ2-3	.	TRBV9	.	CASSTRAQGGSTDTQYF	TGTGCCAGCAGCACCCGCGCGCAGGGGGGGAGCACAGATACGCAGTATTTT
TRBJ2-3	.	TRBV6-4	.	CASSLGTLDTQYF	TGTGCCAGCAGTCTGGGTACTTTGGATACGCAGTATTTT
TRBJ1-6	.	TRBV19	.	CASSIDRDRYSSPLHF	TGTGCCAGTAGTATTGATCGGGATCGTTACAGTTCACCCCTCCACTTT
TRBJ1-4	few	TRBV2	.	CASSEAGTRGERLFF	TGTGCCAGCAGTGAAGCTGGGACACGGGGAGAGAGGCTGTTTTTT
TRBJ2-5	.	TRBV6-6	.	CASSGDGAYQETQYF	TGTGCCAGCAGTGGGGACGGTGCGTACCAAGAGACCCAGTACTTC
TRBJ2-2	.	TRBV6-5	.	CASSYSLTTGELFF	TGTGCCAGCAGTTACTCTTTAACCACCGGGGAGCTGTTTTTT
TRBJ2-1	.	TRBV5-4	.	CAAGGPREQFF	TGTGCGGCAGGCGGGCCGAGGGAGCAGTTCTTC
TRBJ2-7	.	TRBV19	.	CASSPRDTSYEQYF	TGTGCCAGTAGTCCCCGGGACACCTCCTACGAGCAGTACTTC
TRBJ2-2	.	TRBV6-5	.	CASSYRGKNTGELFF	TGTGCCAGCAGTTACAGGGGGAAAAACACCGGGGAGCTGTTTTTT
TRBJ1-4	.	TRBV6-6	TRBD1	CASRSTGRYEKLFF	TGTGCCAGCAGGTCGACAGGGCGTTACGAAAAACTGTTTTTT
TRBJ1-1	.	TRBV29-1	.	CSVDRPDRMNTEAFF	TGCAGCGTTGACCGCCCAGACAGGATGAACACTGAAGCTTTCTTT
TRBJ1-1	.	TRBV18	.	CASSPVGGNTEAFF	TGTGCCAGCTCACCAGTAGGGGGGAACACTGAAGCTTTCTTT
TRBJ1-3	.	TRBV29-1	.	CSVEGVDSLSGNTIYF	TGCAGCGTTGAAGGAGTAGACAGTCTTAGTGGAAACACCATATATTTT
TRBJ1-1	.	TRBV6-1	TRBD1	CASSERRQGRLDTEAFF	TGTGCCAGCAGTGAAAGAAGACAGGGGCGGCTGGACACTGAAGCTTTCTTT
TRBJ1-1	once	TRBV6-6	.	CASNPRGAVGTEAFF	TGTGCCAGCAATCCTAGGGGTGCCGTGGGCACTGAAGCTTTCTTT
TRBJ2-1	.	TRBV18	TRBD2	CASSTTSGPSSYNEQFF	TGTGCCAGCTCAACGACTAGCGGGCCTAGCTCCTACAATGAGCAGTTCTTC
TRBJ2-7	.	TRBV9	.	CASSAAGRSYEQYF	TGTGCCAGCAGCGCAGCAGGTCGCTCCTACGAGCAGTACTTC